The T cell receptor beta chain under discussion was sequenced for a study of siplizumab effects on memory and regulatory T cells. Study-wide points: No assignable naive or memory phenotype existed for roughly 75-95% of proliferating CD4+ or CD8+ clones.

The data were produced by immunoSEQ multiplex PCR, yet TCRdb's version contains in-frame clones alone and is incomplete. The table lists 70,000 to 100,000 clones, roughly 97% of them singletons. CDR1 is SGHAT and CDR2 is FQNNGV in the germline V gene. Between the trimmed V and J ends, which lost 4 bases and 2 bases, there was a span of 17 bases. CDR3 size: 16 residues. Comments on this clone: Its target is not known.

The sequencing sample was made of naive CD4+ T cells sorted from blood. The receptor's source is a human donor in good health. The chain joins TRBV11-2 to TRBJ2-5; D perhaps matches TRBD2 (6 bases). This CDR3 reads CASSSRLGATQETQYF. The CDR3 bases are TGTGCCAGCAGCTCCAGACTAGGAGCGACTCAAGAGACCCAGTACTTC.